One sample yielded the 3 T cell receptor beta chains listed below, sequenced in a study of a mutant IDH1 vaccine in newly diagnosed glioma. Noted time point: week 23, last vaccination. Every vaccine dose comprised 300 ug of mutant IDH1 20-mer peptide plus topical imiquimod. Antigen specificity for these receptors is unknown. TCRdb's copy holds only in-frame clones and misses some; the assay was immunoSEQ multiplex PCR. The table has tens of thousands of clones, approximately 89% seen once. The sample in question was PBMCs, obtained from a glioma patient whose treatment included an IDH1 peptide vaccine. The receptor set was obtained from a middle-aged man with glioma.

This clone has just one count. The chain joins TRBV28 to TRBJ1-2; no definite D call. CDR3 length equals 14 residues. V lost 4 bases to trimming and J lost 0 bases, with 9 bases between them. Germline CDR1 MDHEN, CDR2 SYDVKM. This CDR3 is CASSWTAANYGYTF. The CDR3 DNA reads as TGTGCCAGCAGTTGGACCGCCGCTAACTATGGCTACACCTTC.

The chain is built from TRBV25-1 and TRBJ2-1; D is possibly TRBD1 or TRBD2 (5 bases each). The CDR3 contains 12 residues. V was clipped by 1 base and J by 15 bases, with 13 bases between them. Germline CDR1 is MGHDK and CDR2 is SYGVNS. The CDR3 bases are TGTGCCAGCAGTGAATGGGGGTTTGTTTTGTTCTTC. Protein product: CASSEWGFVLFF.

The V call is TRBV5-1, the J call TRBJ2-7, with a tentative D call TRBD2 (6 bases). Trimming removed 4 bases from V and 1 base from J, with 15 bases in between. The CDR3 runs to 15 residues. Germline CDR1 reads SGHRS; CDR2 reads YFSETQ. CDR3 nucleotide sequence: TGCGCCAGCAGCCTGGGGGGAGGTGCTTCCTACGAGCAGTACTTC. It is translated as CASSLGGGASYEQYF.